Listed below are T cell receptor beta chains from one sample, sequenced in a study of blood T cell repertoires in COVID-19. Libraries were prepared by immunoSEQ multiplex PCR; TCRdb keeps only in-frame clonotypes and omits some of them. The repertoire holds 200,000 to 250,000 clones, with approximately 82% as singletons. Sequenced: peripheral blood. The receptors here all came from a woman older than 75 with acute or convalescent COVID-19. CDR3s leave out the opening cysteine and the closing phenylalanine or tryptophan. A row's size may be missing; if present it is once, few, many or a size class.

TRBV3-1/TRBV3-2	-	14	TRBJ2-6	ASSLRRQSGANVLT
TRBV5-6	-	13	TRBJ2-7	ASSTGGPIPYEQY
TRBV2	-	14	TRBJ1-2	ASSLTSGQPASGYT
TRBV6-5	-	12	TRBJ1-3	ASRVPGYGNTIY
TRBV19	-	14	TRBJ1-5	ASKRNRGSSNQPQH
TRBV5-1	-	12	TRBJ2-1	ASSPGTSGNEKF
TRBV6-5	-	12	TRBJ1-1	ASILGTGGTEAF
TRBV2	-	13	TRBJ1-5	ASTLGVESNQPQH
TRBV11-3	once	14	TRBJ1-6	ASSPASGQGLGPLH
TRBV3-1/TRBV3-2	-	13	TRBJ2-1	ASSQGAGGYNEQF
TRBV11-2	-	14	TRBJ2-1	ASSAPSGTGGNEQF
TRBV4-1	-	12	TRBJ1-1	ASSPDKLNTEAF
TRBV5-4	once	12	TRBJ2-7	ASSPGTGLNEQY
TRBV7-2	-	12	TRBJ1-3	ASSLTGYGNTIY
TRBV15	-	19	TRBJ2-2	ATSRDWLAGGHRYNTGELF
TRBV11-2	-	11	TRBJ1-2	ASSLGVNYGYT
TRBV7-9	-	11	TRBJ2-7	ATTWDRAYEQY
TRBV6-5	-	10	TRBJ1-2	ASPDRDRGYT
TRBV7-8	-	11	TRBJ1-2	ASSTNTGQSST
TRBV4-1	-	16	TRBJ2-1	ASSQDRTGIASYNEQF
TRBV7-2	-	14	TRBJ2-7	ASSLSELAGAYEQY
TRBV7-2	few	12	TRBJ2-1	ASGGGIPGNEQF
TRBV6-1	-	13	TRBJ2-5	ASSEFGLASETQY
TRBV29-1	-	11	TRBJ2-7	SVGAGLAREQY
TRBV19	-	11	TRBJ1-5	ASSAQTGQPQH
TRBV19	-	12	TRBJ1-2	ASSIVQEAYGYT
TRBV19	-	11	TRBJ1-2	ASSRDRNYGYT
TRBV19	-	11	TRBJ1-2	ASSESPTGGYT
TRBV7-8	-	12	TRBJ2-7	ASSLSDRIYEQY
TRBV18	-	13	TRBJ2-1	ASSPPGTSYNEQF
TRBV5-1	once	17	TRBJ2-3	ASSPGLAGGLGSSDTQY